The 30 T cell receptor beta chains reported below all come from one sample, sequenced in a study of blood T cells in healthy people across ages. Using a J-beta primer mix together with a sample-barcoded 5' primer, a second PCR was run for roughly 6 to 12 cycles. TCRdb called the 5' RACE reads again in MiXCR, with one record for every CDR3 protein. The sample lists 700,000 or so distinct CDR3 sequences, about a fifth seen once, with roughly a fifth in the top ten. The sequencing sample was made of blood. The receptors here all came from a man aged 65 to 79 in good health.

In this sample, this clonotype turned up a few times. This chain links TRBV20-1 with TRBJ1-1; the D gene is possibly TRBD1 (6 bases). CDR3 length: 14 amino acids. Looked up from germline, CDR1 is DFQATT and CDR2 is SNEGSKA (reference sequence). V was shortened by 1 base and J by 4 bases, with 13 bases between the two germline ends. DNA of the CDR3: TGCAGTGCTAGAGCCGGGAGCAGGGGCACTGAAGCTTTCTTT. Its translation: CSARAGSRGTEAFF.

In its sample, this clonotype was seen a few times. A read error may account for a junction end that differs from germline. This chain uses TRBV3-1 with TRBJ2-1, with D possibly being TRBD1 or TRBD2 (5 bases each). Germline V lookup: CDR1 LGHDT, CDR2 YNNKEL (reference sequence). This CDR3 is 15 amino acids long. CDR3 sequence: CVSSQGASSYNEQFF. CDR3 DNA sequence: TGTGTCAGCAGCCAGGGAGCAAGCTCCTACAATGAGCAGTTCTTC.

This clonotype was seen only a few times. The V call is TRBV2, the J call TRBJ1-4; D ambiguous. CDR3 length equals 13 residues. V lost 3 bases, J lost 4 bases, and 6 bases lay in between. Germline CDR1 is SNHLY and CDR2 is FYNNEI. The CDR3 loop reads CASSDFVNEKLFF. CDR3 sequence (DNA): TGTGCCAGCAGTGATTTCGTTAATGAAAAACTGTTTTTT.

The rearrangement links TRBV5-1 to TRBJ1-2; D not resolved. Germline lookup yields CDR1 SGHRS and CDR2 YFSETQ. The CDR3 spans 14 residues. V shed 1 base and J shed 2 bases, with 9 bases lying between them. CDR3 in DNA: TGCGCCAGCAGCTTGTATTCTGGGAACTATGGCTACACCTTC. Amino acid sequence: CASSLYSGNYGYTF. Supplemented by reference TRBV5-1 and TRBJ1-2, the full variable domain reads KAGVTQTPRYLIKTRGQQVTLSCSPISGHRSVSWYQQTPGQGLQFLFEYFSETQRNKGNFPGRFSGRQFSNSRSEMNVSTLELGDSALYLCASSLYSGNYGYTFGSGTRLTVV.

The chain has TRBV5-1 and TRBJ2-4; D possibly uses TRBD1 or TRBD2 (5 bases each). The germline V and J ends were trimmed by 1 base and 6 bases, with 14 bases remaining between them. The CDR3 is made up of 15 amino acids. CDR1 and CDR2 (germline): SGHRS, YFSETQ. In DNA, the CDR3 is TGCGCCAGCAGCTTGATGGGGCTGGGACGAAACATTCAGTACTTC. Translated: CASSLMGLGRNIQYF.

This chain joins TRBV7-2 and TRBJ2-7; D remains unclear. The V end lost 3 bases, the J end lost 4 bases, and 13 bases lay between the germline ends. CDR3 length: 14 amino acids. Germline-derived CDR1 and CDR2 are SGHTA and FQGNSA. The CDR3 coding sequence is TGTGCCAGCAGCTTTGGTCCGCCACCTTACGAGCAGTACTTC. Its protein product is CASSFGPPPYEQYF.

This clonotype was observed many times. The gene calls are TRBV6-5 and TRBJ2-3; 14 bases are a match to TRBD2. CDR3 length: 18 residues. Losses at the gene ends were 2 bases for V and 0 bases for J; bases not matched to a gene: 4. The germline gives CDR1 MNHEY, CDR2 SVGAGI. CDR3: CASSYGGTSGGSTDTQYF. CDR3 bases: TGTGCCAGCAGTTACGGGGGGACTAGCGGGGGAAGCACAGATACGCAGTATTTT.

The chain carries TRBV5-4 and TRBJ1-4; 7 nucleotides align to TRBD1. The J segment lost 2 bases and the V segment lost 4 bases, leaving 11 bases of the junction unmatched. CDR3 length: 17 amino acids. Germline V gene lookup returns CDR1 SGHNT and CDR2 YYREEE (reference sequence). The CDR3 DNA sequence: TGTGCCAGCAGCACCAAGAGACAGGGTAGGACTAATGAAAAACTGTTTTTT. This translates into CASSTKRQGRTNEKLFF.

The genes are TRBV4-1 and TRBJ2-7; D assignment may be TRBD1 or TRBD2 (5 bases each). The CDR3 totals 18 residues. Germline V gene sequence: CDR1 MGHRA, CDR2 YSYEKL. V dropped 4 bases and J dropped 2 bases, with 24 bases sitting between them. CDR3 protein: CASSLSGDQLGETYEQYF. The CDR3 DNA reads as TGCGCCAGCAGCCTAAGTGGAGACCAACTAGGGGAAACCTACGAGCAGTACTTC.

V gene TRBV5-1 combines with J gene TRBJ1-1, with D perhaps TRBD1 (6 bases). Germline V gene lookup returns CDR1 SGHRS and CDR2 YFSETQ. V was clipped by 0 bases and J by 3 bases, with 9 bases between them. The CDR3 extends over 14 amino acids. The CDR3 region is CASSLDAGDTEAFF. The CDR3 DNA reads as TGCGCCAGCAGCTTGGACGCAGGGGACACTGAAGCTTTCTTT.

This clonotype turned up a few times. V is TRBV6-1 and J is TRBJ1-1; TRBD1 matches at 9 bases. The germline V gene encodes CDR1 MNHNS and CDR2 SASEGT. Germline trimming cut 7 bases from V and 3 bases from J; bases unmatched to any gene: 9. The CDR3 totals 15 residues. CDR3 bases: TGTGCCAGCACCCGAAGGGACAGGGTTTACACTGAAGCTTTCTTT. It yields the protein CASTRRDRVYTEAFF.

The table lists this clonotype with a few counts. This chain uses TRBV24-1 with TRBJ2-5; 8 positions match TRBD1. Germline trimming cut 4 bases from V and 5 bases from J; bases unmatched to any gene: 8. Germline V gene data show CDR1 as KGHDR and CDR2 as SFDVKD. The CDR3 has 15 amino acids. The CDR3 loop is CATSEHKGQVETQYF. The CDR3 nucleotides are TGTGCCACCAGTGAACACAAGGGACAGGTCGAGACCCAGTACTTC.

V and J are TRBV5-1 and TRBJ2-7, with 9 bases lining up with TRBD1. V dropped 3 bases and J dropped 6; count of bases not matched to a gene: 7. CDR3 length equals 14 residues. Germline V gene sequence: CDR1 SGHRS, CDR2 YFSETQ. In nucleotides, the CDR3 is TGCGCCAGCAGCTGGGGACAGGGTATACGCGAGCAGTACTTC. Protein product: CASSWGQGIREQYF. Full variable domain (remainder filled in from reference TRBV5-1 and TRBJ2-7): KAGVTQTPRYLIKTRGQQVTLSCSPISGHRSVSWYQQTPGQGLQFLFEYFSETQRNKGNFPGRFSGRQFSNSRSEMNVSTLELGDSALYLCASSWGQGIREQYFGPGTRLTVT.

This clonotype was detected a few times. This chain uses TRBV20-1 with TRBJ1-2; no clear D gene. In germline, CDR1 is DFQATT, CDR2 SNEGSKA (reference sequence). The CDR3 length is 17 residues. V was trimmed by 0 bases and J by 2 bases, leaving 19 bases between them. CDR3 nucleotides: TGCAGTGCTAGAGATCCCCGCCAAGGGCCCCCAAACTATGGCTACACCTTC. Amino acids: CSARDPRQGPPNYGYTF.

This chain links TRBV7-2 with TRBJ2-1; D gene uncertain. V dropped 1 base and J dropped 4 bases, with 11 bases sitting between them. Germline V gene data show CDR1 as SGHTA and CDR2 as FQGNSA. CDR3 length: 15 residues. CDR3: CASSLEVIRYNEQFF. The DNA of the CDR3 is TGTGCCAGCAGCTTAGAGGTTATCCGGTACAATGAGCAGTTCTTC.

This clonotype has only a few counts. This rearrangement joins TRBV5-6 to TRBJ2-5; unclear D gene. Per the germline V gene, CDR1 is SGHDT and CDR2 is YYEEEE. Between the trimmed V and J ends, which lost 0 bases and 7 bases, there was a span of 10 bases. This CDR3 region has 13 residues. The CDR3 sequence is CASSLVALGTQYF. The CDR3 nucleotides are TGTGCCAGCAGCTTGGTAGCATTGGGGACCCAGTACTTC.

The chain combines TRBV3-1 with TRBJ2-1; 10 bases are a match to TRBD2. Gene TRBJ2-7 matches the end of the DNA better, so the J call may be wrong. Per germline, CDR1 LGHDT and CDR2 YNNKEL (reference sequence). CDR3 size: 15 residues. The CDR3 region has the DNA TGTGCCAGCAGATTCGGACTAGCGGACTCCTACGAGCAGTACTTC. It yields the protein CASRFGLADSYEQYF.

The chain carries TRBV6-6 and TRBJ1-2, with TRBD1 identical over 8 bases. CDR1 is MNHNY and CDR2 is SVGAGI in the germline V gene (reference sequence). The V and J ends lost 6 bases and 6 bases, in that order; junction bases with no gene match: 6. The CDR3 has 13 amino acids. The CDR3 here is CASSLQGDDGYTF. DNA of the CDR3: TGTGCCAGCAGCTTACAGGGGGACGATGGCTACACCTTC.

The chain uses TRBV6-1 and TRBJ2-7; perhaps TRBD2 as D (6 bases). CDR3 length: 14 amino acids. Germline V gives CDR1 MNHNS, CDR2 SASEGT. The V end was cut by 11 bases, the J end by 3 bases, with 20 bases between. This chain's CDR3 is CAVVQRTKLYEQYV. CDR3 bases: TGTGCCGTTGTCCAGAGGACTAAACTCTACGAGCAGTACGTC.

This clonotype showed up just a few times. This chain links TRBV28 with TRBJ1-3; no definite D call. The V gene lost 7 bases and the J gene lost 2 bases, with 15 bases spanning the gap. In germline, CDR1 is MDHEN, CDR2 SYDVKM. The CDR3 has 15 amino acids. CDR3 sequence: CASTIPGNAGNTIYF. In DNA, the CDR3 is TGTGCCAGCACCATCCCGGGTAACGCTGGAAACACCATATATTTT.

This clonotype was seen only a few times. V is TRBV7-9 and J is TRBJ2-2; D is perhaps TRBD2 (6 bases). Trimming shortened V by 6 bases and J by 0 bases, and 11 bases separated the two germline ends. This CDR3 has 15 amino acids. From germline, CDR1 is SEHNR and CDR2 FQNEAQ (reference sequence). The CDR3 loop is CASRLRESNTGELFF. CDR3 bases: TGTGCCAGCAGGCTCCGGGAGTCGAACACCGGGGAGCTGTTTTTT.

This clonotype turned up a few times. The rearrangement joins TRBV4-3 to TRBJ2-1, with D unresolved. V was trimmed by 0 bases and J by 4 bases, leaving 7 bases between them. The length of the CDR3 is 14 residues. CDR1 and CDR2 (germline): LGHNA, YSLEER. CDR3 DNA sequence: TGCGCCAGCAGCCAAGACTACCGTTACAATGAGCAGTTCTTC. Protein product: CASSQDYRYNEQFF.

This clonotype was seen only a few times. The V gene is TRBV5-1, the J gene TRBJ2-1; D is unresolved. Germline lookup yields CDR1 SGHRS and CDR2 YFSETQ. This CDR3 region has 14 residues. V dropped 3 bases and J dropped 7 bases, with 14 bases sitting between them. DNA for the CDR3: TGCGCCAGCAGCTCCCTCTCGTTATGGAATGAGCAGTTCTTC. Residues: CASSSLSLWNEQFF. Full variable domain (outside the CDR3, taken from reference TRBV5-1 and TRBJ2-1): KAGVTQTPRYLIKTRGQQVTLSCSPISGHRSVSWYQQTPGQGLQFLFEYFSETQRNKGNFPGRFSGRQFSNSRSEMNVSTLELGDSALYLCASSSLSLWNEQFFGPGTRLTVL.

The J gene is TRBJ2-1, the V gene TRBV5-1, with D perhaps TRBD2 (6 bases). The germline CDR1 and CDR2 sequences are SGHRS and YFSETQ. The V end lost 7 bases, the J end lost 4 bases, and 18 bases lay between the germline ends. The CDR3 is 15 residues long. The CDR3 sequence is CASLPGRRGYNEQFF. CDR3 nucleotide sequence: TGCGCCAGCCTCCCCGGACGGAGGGGTTACAATGAGCAGTTCTTC.

The sample holds many counts of this clonotype. The chain carries TRBV12-3 or TRBV12-4 and TRBJ2-3; 8 bases are a match to TRBD2. Unmatched junction bases numbered 19, after V lost 5 bases and J lost 6 bases. The CDR3 spans 18 residues. The CDR3 bases are TGTGCCAGCAGTCCATACCCCCTGGGTAGCGGGACTGGGGATACGCAGTATTTT. It is translated as CASSPYPLGSGTGDTQYF.

This clonotype was picked up many times. The chain joins TRBV20-1 to TRBJ2-3, with 16 nucleotides matching TRBD2. The CDR3 spans 18 residues. With 6 bases clipped from V and 2 bases from J, the junction kept 11 bases outside the gene matches. Germline V gene sequence: CDR1 DFQATT, CDR2 SNEGSKA (reference sequence). In DNA, the CDR3 is TGCAGTGCCCCTATGGGGACTAGCGGGAGGGCGTCCACAGATACGCAGTATTTT. Amino acid sequence: CSAPMGTSGRASTDTQYF.

V and J are TRBV7-7 and TRBJ2-1; D remains ambiguous. Per germline, CDR1 SSHAT and CDR2 FNYEAQ (reference sequence). V shed 5 bases and J shed 0 bases, with 14 bases lying between them. This CDR3 is 16 amino acids long. The DNA of the CDR3 is TGTGCCAGCAGCCCTATGGCGGCCAGCTCCTACAATGAGCAGTTCTTC. Protein product: CASSPMAASSYNEQFF.

This clonotype was observed a handful of times. The chain is built from TRBV20-1 and TRBJ2-5; either TRBD1 or TRBD2 may fit D (5 bases each). CDR3 size: 16 residues. Germline V gene lookup returns CDR1 DFQATT and CDR2 SNEGSKA (reference sequence). Trimming left V 0 bases short and J 1 base short, with 15 bases between. CDR3 sequence: CSARDGTSPIQETQYF. CDR3 DNA sequence: TGCAGTGCTAGAGATGGGACGAGCCCAATCCAAGAGACCCAGTACTTC.

This clonotype was picked up a small number of times. The chain's CDR3 is CASSGEVLSSGNTIYF. The CDR3 DNA is TGTGCCAGCAGCGGCGAGGTACTTAGCTCTGGAAACACCATATATTTT. The V and J genes are TRBV9 and TRBJ1-3; D gene unclear. Germline values: CDR1 SGDLS, CDR2 YYNGEE. The CDR3 is 16 residues long. Deletions cut 3 bases from V and 0 bases from J, with 13 bases between.

This clonotype was seen a few times. The chain carries TRBV7-9 and TRBJ1-1; perhaps TRBD1 as D (6 bases). Germline assignment: CDR1 SEHNR and CDR2 FQNEAQ (reference sequence). The CDR3 has 14 residues. V lost 2 bases to trimming and J lost 6 bases, with 13 bases between them. The CDR3 sequence: CASSLWQGISEAFF. The DNA of the CDR3 is TGTGCCAGCAGCTTATGGCAGGGGATCTCTGAAGCTTTCTTT.